The sequence of this TCR beta chain was determined in a study of T cell repertoires in aging, cancer and after chemotherapy. Looking at the study overall: Repeat sampling of healthy donors over several months to years showed clear clonal overlap. Around 8.8 million TCR reads were in the whole dataset. Study observations and caveats: Immunological memory after chemotherapy cannot be judged from the repertoire data. Across the chemotherapy interval, each cancer cohort showed higher median generation probability, suggesting thymic rebound.

Rearranged V-D-J TRB sequences were amplified with a mixed TRB-A/B primer pool. TCRdb reprocessed the multiplex PCR reads via MiXCR and lists one record per CDR3 protein. Of about 10,000 distinct CDR3 sequences in the sample, less than 45% were seen once. Germline V gene sequence: CDR1 SEHNR, CDR2 FQNEAQ (reference sequence). The J segment lost 4 bases and the V segment lost 7 bases, leaving 5 bases of the junction unmatched. CDR3 length equals 13 residues. About this clonotype itself: The target antigen is unknown.

Amplification of TCR beta used genomic DNA extracted from peripheral blood. The specimen sequenced was blood. The chain links TRBV7-9 to TRBJ2-5; the match to TRBD1 covers 8 bases. This TCR was sampled from a human donor in good health. CDR3 amino acids: CASKQGQGETQYF. CDR3 in DNA: TGTGCCAGCAAGCAAGGACAGGGAGAGACCCAGTACTTC.